This TCR beta chain was profiled in a study of T cell responses to AZD1222 COVID-19 vaccine. For the study at large: Whether given at about 4 or about 12 weeks, second doses were pooled. The study's findings and limits: Receipt of two AZD1222 doses was followed by a rise in Spike-specific TCR breadth and depth. The study identified only five or six AZD1222 recipients as seropositive at baseline.

Concerning this clone itself: The antigen is undetermined.

CDR3 size: 14 residues. Per the germline V gene, CDR1 is SNHLY and CDR2 is FYNNEI. Trimming removed 2 bases from V and 2 bases from J, with 7 bases in between. Here immunoSEQ multiplex PCR was the method, and the copy in TCRdb shows in-frame clones only, minus some. Seen here are 100,000 or so clones, 92% observed once, and the top ten hold approximately 1.2%. The rearrangement links TRBV2 to TRBJ1-5; D unresolved. The starting material was peripheral blood, obtained on day 0 of AZD1222 vaccination. This receptor was identified in an adult in good health. As DNA, the CDR3 is TGTGCCAGCAGTGAACGGCAGGGCAATCAGCCCCAGCATTTT. It yields the protein CASSERQGNQPQHF.